This paragraph reports one TCR beta chain. Its antigen is still unknown. No much larger clone exists at a distance of one base, and base qualities are not known. The sample belongs to a study of blood T cell repertoires in COVID-19 (dated by TCRdb to the early 2020s). For the wider study: Samples covering the acute and convalescent phases of COVID-19 were provided by collaborators in the United States, Italy and Spain. The sample metadata nearly always contained a de-identified subject ID, COVID-19 status, age in years and sex. The prospective study material was composed of cDNA or gDNA derived from T cells, B-cell-depleted T cells, or PBMCs. Subjects who had been exposed to COVID-19, were actively infected with it, or had recovered from it provided the deeply sampled blood TCRbeta repertoires that made up the dataset. A freely available public database, intended as a resource for researchers studying the immune response to SARS-CoV-2, is where the repertoires were released. Where HLA class I and class II types were available, the types were taken from metadata supplied by the sample provider, not from assay-based typing. Samples were obtained from the ongoing ImmuneRACE study (first 160 participants) and from 1,000 to 1,500 subjects provided by 6 global collaborators.

Study-wide findings and limitations: The quantity of clinical and demographic metadata differed by source and by participant and was supplied without curation.

Taken from the germline V gene (reference sequence), the CDR1 and CDR2 loops are MNHNY and SVGAGI. Between the V and J ends, shortened by 7 bases and 5 bases respectively, the junction contains 11 bases. The CDR3, from cysteine to phenylalanine, totals 13 residues. The only DNA kept is the CDR3, 39 bases in frame from the first base. TCRbeta CDR3 regions were amplified from genomic DNA using the immunoSEQ Assay, a bias-controlled multiplex PCR. On the study's bioinformatics: Within the assay, amplification of reference gene primers was used to estimate how many nucleated cells each sample contained. Sequence reads were collapsed and filtered to measure the absolute abundance of every unique TCRbeta CDR3 rearrangement. For each sample, productive Simpson clonality was calculated as the square root of Simpson's diversity index across productive rearrangements. The table comes from immuneACCESS by way of TCRdb, which keeps in-frame sequences with V and J called. Part of the clones is missing from these tables; in studies checked, under half for an unresolved V gene and the rest for unknown reasons. V, J and clone size are those of that table, while D and trimming were read from the DNA. The sample table contains a few hundred thousand clones; only one count was recorded for 82% of them. The ten largest clones capture roughly 3.5% of the sample.

Enrolling through a virtual design, the prospective study's participants ranged in age from roughly 18 to 90 years and lived across 24 United States geographic areas. To assign participants to cohorts, the prospective study relied on clinical history that participants themselves reported in a screening survey and a study questionnaire. Recovered participants in ImmuneRACE Cohort 3 were defined as having two consecutive negative NP/OP PCR tests, clearance from a healthcare professional, or resolution of symptoms. Mobile phlebotomists in the prospective study collected whole blood, serum and a nasopharyngeal or oropharyngeal swab from every participant. Prospective study participants could optionally give additional blood draws and questionnaires over an approximately two-month period. Blood samples from the prospective study were shipped frozen or at room temperature prior to DNA extraction.

This receptor chain uses TRBV6-6 and TRBJ2-2, and the D gene may be TRBD1, 6 bases matching. The origin of this receptor is a woman aged 60 to 75 who had recovered from COVID-19. The source material was PBMCs or T cells enriched from blood (not recorded which). The CDR3 has the sequence CASITGTTGELFF. In nucleotides, the sequence is TGTGCCAGCATAACAGGGACGACCGGGGAGCTGTTTTTT.